The entry that follows covers one T cell receptor beta chain sequence. Its target is unknown. There are 13 residues in the CDR3. In generating TCR beta cDNA, 5'RACE template switching with UMIs was used. TCRdb reprocessed the 5' RACE reads and keeps a single row for each CDR3 protein, giving no DNA. This repertoire includes hundreds of thousands of distinct CDR3 sequences. The data stem from a study of T cells expressing NK-cell markers. Study-level points and caveats: More than 5 of the donors carried dominant NKG2C+ clonotypes that took up roughly 1.0-7.0% of their CD8+ T cells.

The source of this sequence is a man aged 18 to 35 in good health. This chain connects TRBV12-3 or TRBV12-4 to TRBJ2-7; the TRBD1 assignment by TCRdb is unverifiable without DNA. What was sequenced was blood T cells: a sorted CD56 or NKG2C T cell subset, CD4+ or CD8+ T cells, or bulk PBMC T cells (not recorded which). CDR3 sequence: CASSLPGQHEQYF.